Sequencing of this T cell receptor beta chain was carried out in a study of a mutant IDH1 vaccine in newly diagnosed glioma. Regarding the study as a whole: Apparently, pseudoprogression bore no relation to changes among the top peripheral T cell clonotypes.

TCRdb's table, derived via immunoSEQ multiplex PCR, lists solely in-frame clones and lacks some. The data contain around 60,000 clones, roughly 90% of them singletons. J gave up 3 bases and V 5 bases, and 1 base lay outside the gene matches. The CDR3 sequence is 14 residues long. The germline V gene encodes CDR1 MNHEY and CDR2 SVGAGI. Time point here: week 11, during vaccination. The study gave 300 ug of mutant IDH1 20-mer peptide per vaccine dose, with topical imiquimod. As to this clone: Its specificity is not known.

The chain is built from TRBV6-5 and TRBJ2-2; 9 positions agree with TRBD1. This TCR was recovered from a man in his forties or fifties with glioma. This sample comprised PBMCs, obtained from a glioma patient whose treatment included an IDH1 peptide vaccine. The CDR3: CASSDRGYTGELFF. CDR3 DNA: TGTGCCAGCAGTGACAGGGGGTACACCGGGGAGCTGTTTTTT.